These T cell receptor beta chains were read from a single sample in a study of T cells of healthy individuals. TCRdb passed the 5' RACE reads through MiXCR, listing each CDR3 protein once. The repertoire holds approximately 100,000 distinct CDR3 sequences, with 15% to 20% as singletons. The origin of the receptors is a human donor in good health. The CDR3 runs from the conserved cysteine through the conserved F or W. A D gene is named only where the DNA matches it firmly. Some rows mark clone size as missing; the rest say once, few, many or name a class of expanded clone.

TRBJ1-1	.	.	TRBV20-1	CSAVVENTEAFF	TGCAGTGCTGTGGTGGAGAACACTGAAGCTTTCTTT
TRBJ1-6	few	.	TRBV5-1	CASSLDPGRSPLHF	TGCGCCAGCAGCTTGGATCCGGGGAGGTCACCCCTCCACTTT
TRBJ2-5	few	.	TRBV19	CASSMGFRGQETQYF	TGTGCCAGTAGTATGGGGTTTCGGGGCCAGGAGACCCAGTACTTC
TRBJ2-7	few	TRBD1	TRBV15	CATSRDSSLRDSSYEQYF	TGTGCCACCAGCAGAGATTCCTCGCTCCGGGACAGCTCCTACGAGCAGTACTTC
TRBJ2-1	many	.	TRBV4-1	CASSRILRDEQFF	TGCGCCAGCAGCCGGATCCTGAGGGATGAGCAGTTCTTC
TRBJ2-5	many	TRBD2	TRBV19	CASKTSGGGTQYF	TGTGCCAGTAAGACTAGCGGGGGCGGAACCCAGTACTTC
TRBJ1-2	few	.	TRBV7-2	CASSSTFGDGYTF	TGTGCCAGCAGCTCGACATTCGGGGATGGCTACACCTTC
TRBJ1-2	few	.	TRBV29-1	CSVLDSSHYGYTF	TGCAGCGTCCTGGACAGCTCCCACTATGGCTACACCTTC
TRBJ2-3	few	TRBD1	TRBV28	CASSLNRGYTDTQYF	TGTGCCAGCAGTTTAAACAGGGGGTACACAGATACGCAGTATTTT
TRBJ2-2	many	.	TRBV19	CACSTENTGELFF	TGTGCCTGCTCAACCGAGAACACCGGGGAGCTGTTTTTT
TRBJ2-3	.	.	TRBV7-2	CASSLIVSLATQYF	TGTGCCAGCAGCTTAATTGTGTCTCTAGCTACGCAGTATTTT
TRBJ1-5	.	.	TRBV7-8	CASSPESNQPQHF	TGTGCCAGCAGCCCAGAAAGCAATCAGCCCCAGCATTTT
TRBJ2-1	many	.	TRBV12-3/TRBV12-4	CASSLYGRQGISNEQFF	TGTGCCAGCAGTTTATATGGTCGGCAGGGTATTTCAAATGAGCAGTTCTTC
TRBJ1-4	.	.	TRBV12-3/TRBV12-4	CASRLGEKLFF	TGTGCCAGCAGGCTGGGGGAAAAACTGTTTTTT
TRBJ1-2	many	.	TRBV6-5	CASSYGGIYGYTF	TGTGCCAGCAGTTACGGGGGGATCTATGGCTACACCTTC
TRBJ2-5	.	.	TRBV28	CASSPRRWRIAAKETQYF	TGTGCCAGCAGTCCCCGGAGGTGGCGGATCGCTGCGAAAGAGACCCAGTACTTC
TRBJ2-5	many	.	TRBV6-1	CASSESSSWIQETQYF	TGTGCCAGCAGTGAAAGCTCCTCTTGGATTCAAGAGACCCAGTACTTC
TRBJ2-7	few	TRBD2	TRBV29-1	CSVQLPGLAAYEQYF	TGCAGCGTGCAGCTACCGGGACTAGCGGCCTACGAGCAGTACTTC
TRBJ1-1	many	TRBD1	TRBV5-1	CASSQQQGLNTEAFF	TGCGCCAGCAGCCAACAACAGGGGTTAAACACTGAAGCTTTCTTT
TRBJ2-7	many	.	TRBV6-2/TRBV6-3	CASSPRVGEQYF	TGTGCCAGCAGTCCCAGGGTTGGCGAGCAGTACTTC
TRBJ1-5	.	.	TRBV2	CASSVDGNDNQPQHF	TGTGCCAGCAGTGTCGATGGCAATGACAATCAGCCCCAGCATTTT
TRBJ1-6	.	.	TRBV20-1	CSARDWVYYGWRNSPLHF	TGCAGTGCTAGAGATTGGGTCTATTATGGTTGGCGTAATTCACCCCTCCACTTT
TRBJ2-1	.	TRBD2	TRBV2	CASSLSVAGAGNEQFF	TGTGCCAGCAGCCTCAGCGTAGCGGGGGCGGGGAATGAGCAGTTCTTC
TRBJ2-5	few	.	TRBV6-6	CASSYSQGPQETQYF	TGTGCCAGCAGTTACTCCCAGGGTCCCCAAGAGACCCAGTACTTC
TRBJ1-1	few	.	TRBV5-1	CASSLKRASLDTEAFF	TGCGCCAGCAGCTTAAAACGGGCGTCGCTAGACACTGAAGCTTTCTTT
TRBJ1-2	few	.	TRBV6-1	CASTSNRDYGYTF	TGTGCCAGCACCAGCAACAGAGACTATGGCTACACCTTC
TRBJ2-7	few	TRBD2	TRBV10-3	CAISPGGVRYEQYF	TGTGCCATCAGTCCGGGGGGGGTACGGTACGAGCAGTACTTC
TRBJ1-4	.	.	TRBV28	CASSLSGSFNEKLFF	TGTGCCAGCAGTTTATCGGGAAGCTTTAATGAAAAACTGTTTTTT
TRBJ1-2	many	.	TRBV12-3/TRBV12-4	CASSPIGPNYGYTF	TGTGCCAGCAGTCCTATTGGACCTAACTATGGCTACACCTTC
TRBJ2-2	many	.	TRBV11-1	CASSSFRIGGTGELFF	TGTGCCAGCAGCTCTTTTCGGATCGGTGGTACCGGGGAGCTGTTTTTT
TRBJ2-3	few	.	TRBV12-3/TRBV12-4	CASGWGTDTQYF	TGTGCCAGCGGTTGGGGGACAGATACGCAGTATTTT
TRBJ2-1	few	.	TRBV24-1	CATSDRIGNEQFF	TGTGCCACCAGTGATAGAATAGGCAATGAGCAGTTCTTC
TRBJ1-3	many	.	TRBV5-1	CASSLGQSKDTIYF	TGCGCCAGCAGCTTGGGACAGAGTAAAGACACCATATATTTT
TRBJ2-7	few	.	TRBV28	CASSLAGWNEQYF	TGTGCCAGCAGTTTGGCGGGATGGAACGAGCAGTACTTC
TRBJ2-1	many	.	TRBV7-2	CASSFTTYNEQFF	TGTGCCAGCAGCTTTACTACTTACAATGAGCAGTTCTTC
TRBJ1-5	few	.	TRBV20-1	CSAPTGGNQPQHF	TGCAGTGCCCCGACAGGCGGCAATCAGCCCCAGCATTTT
TRBJ2-5	.	.	TRBV7-9	CASSPPGLPPAQYF	TGTGCCAGCAGCCCCCCCGGGCTACCTCCCGCCCAGTACTTC
TRBJ2-1	few	TRBD2	TRBV5-6	CASTEAGGYNEQFF	TGTGCCAGCACTGAAGCGGGGGGCTACAATGAGCAGTTCTTC
TRBJ2-7	many	TRBD1	TRBV6-2/TRBV6-3	CASSAGGTGVDEQYF	TGTGCCAGCAGTGCGGGCGGGACAGGGGTCGACGAGCAGTACTTC
TRBJ2-2	.	TRBD1	TRBV28	CASNRDRYTGELFF	TGTGCCAGCAACCGGGACAGATACACCGGGGAGCTGTTTTTT
TRBJ2-2	few	.	TRBV7-9	CASSLRRHAGELFF	TGTGCCAGCAGCTTACGTAGACATGCCGGGGAGCTGTTTTTT